This entry features one T cell receptor beta chain sequence. Its target is not known. This sample stems from a study of OX40 agonist ivuxolimab in advanced cancers. Study in general: At around 81% male, the cohort had a mean age of approximately 60 years, ranging from about 23 to 79. Study outcomes and limitations: Expanded clones belonging to CD8+ T cells outnumbered, on average, those of CD4+.

CDR3 size: 15 residues. With V trimmed by 6 bases and J by 5 bases, 13 bases remained unmatched. Germline V gene data show CDR1 as MDHEN and CDR2 as SYDVKM. Clones were sequenced by immunoSEQ multiplex PCR, and TCRdb holds only the in-frame ones, with some missing. Of tens of thousands of clones in the sample, roughly 94% are singletons; the top ten hold 9% to 15%. The source material was CD4+ or CD8+ T cells sorted from blood, sampled in a trial of the OX40 agonist ivuxolimab. This clonotype was sampled from an adult with an advanced solid tumor such as melanoma, head and neck, liver or kidney cancer. This chain links TRBV28 with TRBJ2-7; 7 bases line up with TRBD1. CDR3 in amino acids: CASRFAGTGDDEQYF. The DNA for the CDR3 is TGTGCCAGCAGGTTTGCAGGAACAGGGGACGACGAGCAGTACTTC.